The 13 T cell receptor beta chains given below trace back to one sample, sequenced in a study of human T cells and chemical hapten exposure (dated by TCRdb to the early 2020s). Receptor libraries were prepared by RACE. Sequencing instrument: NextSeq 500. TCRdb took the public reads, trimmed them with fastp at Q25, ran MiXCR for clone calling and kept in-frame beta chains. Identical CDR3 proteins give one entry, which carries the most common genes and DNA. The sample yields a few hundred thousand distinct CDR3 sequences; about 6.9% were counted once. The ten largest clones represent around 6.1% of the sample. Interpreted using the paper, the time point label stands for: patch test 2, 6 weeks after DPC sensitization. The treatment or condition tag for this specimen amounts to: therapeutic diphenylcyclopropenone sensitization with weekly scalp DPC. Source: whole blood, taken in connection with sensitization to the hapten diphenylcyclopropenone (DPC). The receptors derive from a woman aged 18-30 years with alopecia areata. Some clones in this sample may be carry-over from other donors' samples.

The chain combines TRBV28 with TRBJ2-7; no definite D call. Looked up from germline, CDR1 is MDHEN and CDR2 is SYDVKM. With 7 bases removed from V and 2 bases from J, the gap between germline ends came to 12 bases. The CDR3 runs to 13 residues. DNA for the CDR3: TGTGCCAGCACCCAGACCCAACCCTACGAGCAGTACTTC. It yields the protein CASTQTQPYEQYF.

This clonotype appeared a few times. For the CDR3, the DNA is TGTGCCAGCAGCCCACTGGACGGGCAGAATTCACCCCTCCACTTT. Translating it yields CASSPLDGQNSPLHF. The V and J genes are TRBV14 and TRBJ1-6, with D unresolved. CDR1 is SGHDN and CDR2 is FVKESK in the germline V gene. CDR3 length: 15 amino acids. Trimming took off 4 bases at V and 7 bases at J, with 14 bases between the two ends.

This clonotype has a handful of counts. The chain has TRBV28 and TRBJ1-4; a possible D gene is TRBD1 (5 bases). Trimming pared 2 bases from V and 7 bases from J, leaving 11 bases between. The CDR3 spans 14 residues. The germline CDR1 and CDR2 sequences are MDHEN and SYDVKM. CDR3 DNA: TGTGCCAGCAGTTTAGGGCCGGGACTTGAAAAACTGTTTTTT. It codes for CASSLGPGLEKLFF.

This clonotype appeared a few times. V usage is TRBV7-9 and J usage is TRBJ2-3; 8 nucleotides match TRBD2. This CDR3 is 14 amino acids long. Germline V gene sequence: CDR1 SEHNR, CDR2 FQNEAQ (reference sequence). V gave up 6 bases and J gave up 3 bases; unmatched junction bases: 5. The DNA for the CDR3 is TGTGCCAGCAGATCTAGCGGGCAAACAGATACGCAGTATTTT. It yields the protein CASRSSGQTDTQYF.

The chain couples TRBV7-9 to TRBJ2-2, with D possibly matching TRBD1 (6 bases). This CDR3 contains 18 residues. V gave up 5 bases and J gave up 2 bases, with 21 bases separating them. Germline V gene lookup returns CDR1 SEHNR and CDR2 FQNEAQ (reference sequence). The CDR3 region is CASSPSGTLLRNTGELFF. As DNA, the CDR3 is TGTGCCAGCAGCCCGTCCGGGACACTCCTTCGAAACACCGGGGAGCTGTTTTTT.

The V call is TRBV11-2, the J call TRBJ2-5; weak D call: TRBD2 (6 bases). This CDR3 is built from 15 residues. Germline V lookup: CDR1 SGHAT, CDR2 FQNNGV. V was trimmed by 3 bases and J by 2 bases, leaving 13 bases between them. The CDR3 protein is CASSFGPGAQETQYF. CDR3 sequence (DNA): TGTGCCAGCAGCTTTGGTCCGGGAGCGCAAGAGACCCAGTACTTC.

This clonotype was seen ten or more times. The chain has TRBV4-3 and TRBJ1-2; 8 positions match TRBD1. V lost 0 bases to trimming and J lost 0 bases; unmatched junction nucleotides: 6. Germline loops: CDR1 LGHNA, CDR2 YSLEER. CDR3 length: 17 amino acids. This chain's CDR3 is CASSQDSTGVTNYGYTF. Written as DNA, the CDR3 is TGCGCCAGCAGCCAAGATTCGACAGGGGTTACTAACTATGGCTACACCTTC.

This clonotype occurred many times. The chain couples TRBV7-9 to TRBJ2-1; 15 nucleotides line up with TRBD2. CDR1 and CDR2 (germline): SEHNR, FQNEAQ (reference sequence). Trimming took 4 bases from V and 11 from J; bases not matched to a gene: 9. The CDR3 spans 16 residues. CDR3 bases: TGTGCCAGCAGCTCGGGACTAGCGGGGGGCCTGTGGCAGCAGTTCTTC. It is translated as CASSSGLAGGLWQQFF.

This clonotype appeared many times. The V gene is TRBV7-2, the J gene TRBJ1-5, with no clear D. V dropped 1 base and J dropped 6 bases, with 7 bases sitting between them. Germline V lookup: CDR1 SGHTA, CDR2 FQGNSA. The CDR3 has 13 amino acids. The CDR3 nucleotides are TGTGCCAGCAGCTTAGAGGGAGCTCAGCCCCAGCATTTT. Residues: CASSLEGAQPQHF.

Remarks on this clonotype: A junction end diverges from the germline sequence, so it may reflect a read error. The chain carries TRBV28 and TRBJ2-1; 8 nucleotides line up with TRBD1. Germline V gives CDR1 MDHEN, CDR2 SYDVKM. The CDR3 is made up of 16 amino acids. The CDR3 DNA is TGTGCCAGCAGTGGGAGACAGGGGCCTAACTACAATGAGCTGTTCTTC. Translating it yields CASSGRQGPNYNELFF.

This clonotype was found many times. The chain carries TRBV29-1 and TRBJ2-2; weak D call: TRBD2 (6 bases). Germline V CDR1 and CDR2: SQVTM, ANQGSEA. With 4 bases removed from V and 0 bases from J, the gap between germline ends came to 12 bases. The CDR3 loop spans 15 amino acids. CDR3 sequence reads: CSVGIGTSNTGELFF. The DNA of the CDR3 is TGCAGCGTTGGTATTGGGACTTCGAACACCGGGGAGCTGTTTTTT.

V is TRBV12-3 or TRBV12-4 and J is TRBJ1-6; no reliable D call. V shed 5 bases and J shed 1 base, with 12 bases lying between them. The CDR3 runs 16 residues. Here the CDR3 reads CASSDRATSYNSPLHF. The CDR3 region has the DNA TGTGCCAGCAGTGACCGCGCAACGTCCTATAATTCACCCCTCCACTTT.

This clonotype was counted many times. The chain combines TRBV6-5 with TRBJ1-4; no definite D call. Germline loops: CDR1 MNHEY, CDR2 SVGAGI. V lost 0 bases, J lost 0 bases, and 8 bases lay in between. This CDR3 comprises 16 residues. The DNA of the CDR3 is TGTGCCAGCAGTTACTCGGCCGTCCCAACTAATGAAAAACTGTTTTTT. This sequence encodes CASSYSAVPTNEKLFF.